The 29 T cell receptor beta chains below were found in one sample sequenced in a study of post-analysis software for immune sequencing data. Unique-molecular-identifier-tagged TCR beta cDNA libraries were used. Each CDR3 protein gets one entry after TCRdb re-called the PCR reads with MiXCR. The sample yields roughly 430,000 distinct CDR3 sequences, more than 30% seen once. Antigens of these TCRs are unknown. Broader study findings: Higher frequency in patients than in controls was seen for about five TRBV segments, with TRBV5-6, TRBV5-1 and TRBV20-1 among them.

The sample consisted of blood. These receptors were taken from a girl aged 2-15 years with multiple sclerosis.

This clonotype was counted between two and nine times. The chain uses TRBV6-5 and TRBJ2-2; tentative D call: TRBD2 (5 bases). The V gene lost 6 bases and the J gene lost 1 base, with 9 bases spanning the gap. Germline V CDR1 and CDR2: MNHEY, SVGAGI. The CDR3 sequence is 14 residues long. For the CDR3, the DNA is TGTGCCAGCAGACGCGGGCTGAACACCGGGGAGCTGTTTTTT. Translating it yields CASRRGLNTGELFF.

This chain connects TRBV7-2 to TRBJ1-2, with no clear D. The germline gives CDR1 SGHTA, CDR2 FQGNSA. The CDR3 loop spans 12 amino acids. Trimming took off 2 bases at V and 9 bases at J, with 10 bases between the two ends. The DNA for the CDR3 is TGTGCCAGCAGCTTACGGGTCGATAGCTACACCTTC. This sequence encodes CASSLRVDSYTF.

The CDR3 DNA reads TGTGCCAGTAAGAAACTGACTAGCGGGGGGGTCAATGAGCAGTTCTTC. Translated, it gives CASKKLTSGGVNEQFF. V gene TRBV19 combines with J gene TRBJ2-1; 14 bases map to TRBD2. This CDR3 has 16 amino acids. Trimming cost V 7 bases and J 6 bases; bases outside gene matches: 8. Looked up from germline, CDR1 is LNHDA and CDR2 is SQIVND (reference sequence).

In this sample, this clonotype turned up a few times. The V and J genes are TRBV27 and TRBJ2-3, with D perhaps given as TRBD1 or TRBD2 (5 bases each). This CDR3 comprises 15 residues. The ends were cut back, 7 bases at V and 2 bases at J, with 16 bases in the middle. Germline CDR1 MNHEY, CDR2 SMNVEV (reference sequence). The CDR3 coding sequence is TGTGCCAGCACCCTAGACGGGACCTTCACAGATACGCAGTATTTT. Translation: CASTLDGTFTDTQYF.

This chain joins TRBV29-1 and TRBJ2-1; TRBD1 might be the D (5 bases). The V gene lost 3 bases and the J gene lost 5 bases, with 5 bases spanning the gap. Germline V CDR1 and CDR2: SQVTM, ANQGSEA. The CDR3 runs to 11 residues. The DNA for the CDR3 is TGCAGCGTTGACAGGGACAATGAGCAGTTCTTC. Translating gives CSVDRDNEQFF.

The gene calls are TRBV5-1 and TRBJ1-2; unclear D gene. The CDR3 totals 14 residues. Germline CDR1 is SGHRS and CDR2 is YFSETQ. Trimming took 0 bases from V and 1 from J, leaving 7 bases between them. For the CDR3, the DNA is TGCGCCAGCAGCTTGGTCGGTATTAACTATGGCTACACCTTC. This codes for CASSLVGINYGYTF.

This clonotype was detected only once. The chain links TRBV3-1 to TRBJ2-7; D remains ambiguous. The J call may be mistaken, given a closer DNA end match to TRBJ2-5. Germline-derived CDR1 and CDR2 are LGHDT and YNNKEL (reference sequence). The CDR3 has 15 amino acids. CDR3 bases: TGTGCCAGCAGCCAAGACGCTATCGTCACAAAGACCCAGTACTTC. This encodes CASSQDAIVTKTQYF.

The rearrangement joins TRBV29-1 to TRBJ1-1; D is possibly TRBD1 (5 bases). CDR3 length equals 13 residues. V was cut by 4 bases and J by 2 bases, with 11 bases left in between. The germline V gene encodes CDR1 SQVTM and CDR2 ANQGSEA. CDR3 coding DNA: TGCAGCGTTGTGAGTCAGGGCAACACTGAAGCTTTCTTT. Translation gives CSVVSQGNTEAFF.

This clonotype turned up a few times. The genes are TRBV5-1 and TRBJ1-5; a possible D gene is TRBD1 (6 bases). V dropped 4 bases and J dropped 5 bases, with 16 bases sitting between them. CDR1 and CDR2 from the germline V gene are SGHRS and YFSETQ. The CDR3 runs 15 residues. CDR3 DNA: TGCGCCAGCAGCCTCCAGGGACAACCGTATCAGCCCCAGCATTTT. Translation: CASSLQGQPYQPQHF.

The V and J genes are TRBV25-1 and TRBJ2-3, with 11 nucleotides matching TRBD2. CDR3 length: 15 residues. Germline values: CDR1 MGHDK, CDR2 SYGVNS. The V gene end was trimmed by 6 bases and the J gene end by 4 bases; junction bases not matched to a gene: 6. The CDR3 sequence: CASRWGLADSDTQYF. Written as DNA, the CDR3 is TGTGCCAGCAGGTGGGGACTAGCGGATTCAGATACGCAGTATTTT.

This sequence joins TRBV28 and TRBJ1-5; 7 bases align to TRBD1. Losses at the gene ends were 6 bases for V and 5 bases for J; bases not matched to a gene: 10. CDR1 and CDR2 (germline): MDHEN, SYDVKM. This CDR3 has 15 amino acids. The CDR3 nucleotides read TGTGCCAGCAGCCTTTGGGACAGAGACGATCAGCCCCAGCATTTT. This codes for CASSLWDRDDQPQHF.

The rearrangement links TRBV5-1 to TRBJ2-3; a possible D gene is TRBD2 (6 bases). Germline CDR1 is SGHRS and CDR2 is YFSETQ. The CDR3 is made up of 16 amino acids. Trimming took off 4 bases at V and 0 bases at J, with 15 bases between the two ends. CDR3 sequence: CASSPSRGISTDTQYF. Here the CDR3 DNA reads TGCGCCAGCAGCCCCAGTCGCGGGATTAGCACAGATACGCAGTATTTT. The complete variable domain, with remaining parts taken from reference TRBV5-1 and TRBJ2-3, reads KAGVTQTPRYLIKTRGQQVTLSCSPISGHRSVSWYQQTPGQGLQFLFEYFSETQRNKGNFPGRFSGRQFSNSRSEMNVSTLELGDSALYLCASSPSRGISTDTQYFGPGTRLTVL.

The J gene is TRBJ1-5, the V gene TRBV4-2; a possible D gene is TRBD1 (6 bases). Germline CDR1 LGHNA, CDR2 YNFKEQ. This CDR3 contains 17 residues. Trimming left V 1 base short and J 0 bases short, with 13 bases between. The CDR3 nucleotides are TGTGCCAGCAGCCAAGGACAGGCAGGTTATAGCAATCAGCCCCAGCATTTT. As protein: CASSQGQAGYSNQPQHF.

The genes are TRBV10-3 and TRBJ1-1; D is perhaps TRBD1 (6 bases). Germline V gene sequence: CDR1 ENHRY, CDR2 SYGVKD. The CDR3 is 14 residues long. Between the trimmed V and J ends, which lost 3 bases and 6 bases, there was a span of 14 bases. CDR3 DNA: TGTGCCATCAGTGATTCCCCGGGGACACCTGAAGCTTTCTTT. This gives the protein CAISDSPGTPEAFF.

The genes are TRBV12-3 or TRBV12-4 and TRBJ2-5, with 15 bases aligning to TRBD2. The CDR3 is made up of 17 amino acids. Trimming cost V 2 bases and J 11 bases; bases outside gene matches: 12. The DNA for the CDR3 is TGTGCCAGCAGTTTAAGGACTAGCGGGAGGGCATGGGGAGAGCAGTACTTC. This translates into CASSLRTSGRAWGEQYF.

The rearrangement links TRBV7-2 to TRBJ2-3; weak D call: TRBD2 (6 bases). Germline V gene lookup returns CDR1 SGHTA and CDR2 FQGNSA. V dropped 3 bases and J dropped 4 bases, with 17 bases sitting between them. This CDR3 has 16 residues. The CDR3 region is CASSFLTGVTPDTQYF. In DNA, the CDR3 is TGTGCCAGCAGCTTTCTGACGGGAGTCACGCCAGATACGCAGTATTTT.

This clonotype has a handful of counts. V usage is TRBV4-1 and J usage is TRBJ2-7; TRBD1 is a possible D gene (5 bases). This CDR3 is built from 15 residues. V was clipped by 0 bases and J by 3 bases, with 12 bases between them. Germline loops: CDR1 MGHRA, CDR2 YSYEKL. The CDR3 DNA sequence: TGCGCCAGCAGCCAAGAAACAGGCATGGGCTACGAGCAGTACTTC. Translating it yields CASSQETGMGYEQYF.

This clonotype was seen a handful of times. This chain connects TRBV20-1 to TRBJ2-7; TRBD1 matches at 7 bases. Germline V gene data show CDR1 as DFQATT and CDR2 as SNEGSKA (reference sequence). The CDR3 has 14 residues. The trim removed 1 base at V and 4 bases at J, leaving 7 bases unmatched. CDR3 DNA sequence: TGCAGTGCTAGAGCCCCGGACAGGCTTTACGAGCAGTACTTC. Its protein is CSARAPDRLYEQYF.

J is TRBJ2-7 and V is TRBV29-1; D remains unclear. The germline gives CDR1 SQVTM, CDR2 ANQGSEA. The CDR3 consists of 12 residues. V was pared by 3 bases and J by 2 bases, with 8 bases between. The CDR3 nucleotides are TGCAGCGTTGAGCACAGTCCCTACGAGCAGTACTTC. This sequence encodes CSVEHSPYEQYF.

This clonotype came up once. The V call is TRBV5-1, the J call TRBJ1-1, with 9 bases aligning to TRBD1. The CDR3 totals 15 residues. V shed 2 bases and J 11 bases; nucleotides not matched to a gene: 13. The germline CDR1 and CDR2 sequences are SGHRS and YFSETQ. The CDR3 loop reads CASSLAPGQGRFAFF. In DNA form, the CDR3 reads TGCGCCAGCAGCTTAGCGCCGGGACAGGGAAGGTTTGCTTTCTTT.

This clonotype was detected only a few times. The V and J genes are TRBV14 and TRBJ2-5; 7 bases match TRBD1. Matching the DNA end better, TRBJ2-7 makes the J call doubtful. This CDR3 spans 16 amino acids. Germline-derived CDR1 and CDR2 are SGHDN and FVKESK. CDR3 nucleotide sequence: TGTGCCAGCAGCCCAGCATACAGGGGCGGCGGCATCGAGCAGTACTTC. Translated, it gives CASSPAYRGGGIEQYF.

The chain employs TRBV6-6 and TRBJ1-3; 9 bases match TRBD1. CDR1 and CDR2 (germline): MNHNY, SVGAGI (reference sequence). The junction had 9 bases not matched to a gene; V was cut back by 10 bases and J by 2 bases. This CDR3 comprises 15 residues. DNA of the CDR3: TGTGCCACCTCGGGACAGGGAGTTCCTGGAAACACCATATATTTT. Translating it yields CATSGQGVPGNTIYF.

This chain joins TRBV6-1 and TRBJ2-5; possibly TRBD2 for D (6 bases). Judging by the DNA end, TRBJ2-7 fits better; the J call may be wrong. The CDR3 contains 15 residues. Germline assignment: CDR1 MNHNS and CDR2 SASEGT. This CDR3 reads CASGSTGTLPYEQYF. The CDR3 DNA follows: TGTGCCAGCGGGTCAACCGGGACTCTACCCTACGAGCAGTACTTC.

This clonotype turned up a few times. The chain has TRBV5-1 and TRBJ2-5; a possible D gene is TRBD2 (5 bases). Trimming shortened V by 0 bases and J by 4 bases, and 7 bases separated the two germline ends. The CDR3 spans 13 residues. Germline V gene sequence: CDR1 SGHRS, CDR2 YFSETQ. The CDR3 region is CASSLAAGETQYF. CDR3 coding DNA: TGCGCCAGCAGCTTGGCTGCGGGAGAGACCCAGTACTTC.

This clonotype was detected only once. A much larger clone sits a single nucleotide away, making a read error possible. The CDR3 loop reads CASSLTGPSYNELFF. CDR3 DNA: TGTGCCAGCAGTCTTACGGGACCCTCCTACAATGAGCTGTTCTTC. The chain is built from TRBV27 and TRBJ2-1; D tentatively fits TRBD1 or TRBD2 (5 bases each). This CDR3 contains 15 residues. CDR1 is MNHEY, CDR2 SMNVEV, per germline (reference sequence).

This clonotype was counted a few times. The rearrangement uses TRBV28 and TRBJ2-1; D call uncertain. The CDR3 totals 13 residues. With 3 bases removed from V and 10 bases from J, the gap between germline ends came to 13 bases. Germline V gene data show CDR1 as MDHEN and CDR2 as SYDVKM. The CDR3 coding sequence is TGTGCCAGCAGTTTTATTAGGTACCGCGAGCAGTTCTTC. Its translation is CASSFIRYREQFF.

In this sample, this clonotype turned up a few times. CDR3 bases: TGTGCCAGCATCCCCTCCGGGACAGGGGGCAACGAGCAGTACTTC. Encoded protein: CASIPSGTGGNEQYF. The chain links TRBV28 to TRBJ2-4; 12 bases map to TRBD1. The J call is in doubt because the DNA end fits TRBJ2-7 better. Germline CDR1 and CDR2: MDHEN and SYDVKM. CDR3 size: 15 residues.

The gene calls are TRBV20-1 and TRBJ2-3, with D maybe TRBD1 (5 bases). The V gene lost 0 bases and the J gene lost 4 bases, with 14 bases spanning the gap. Germline lookup yields CDR1 DFQATT and CDR2 SNEGSKA (reference sequence). The CDR3 totals 15 residues. In nucleotides, the CDR3 is TGCAGTGCTAGAGATGACCCAGGGCTTCCAGATACGCAGTATTTT. Translation: CSARDDPGLPDTQYF.

V and J are TRBV28 and TRBJ2-5, with 7 bases that match TRBD2. Trimming at V came to 3 bases and at J to 0 bases, leaving 1 base not matched to a gene. CDR3 length equals 14 residues. Looked up from germline, CDR1 is MDHEN and CDR2 is SYDVKM. In DNA form, the CDR3 reads TGTGCCAGCAGTTTCGGGGGGAACCAAGAGACCCAGTACTTC. This encodes CASSFGGNQETQYF.